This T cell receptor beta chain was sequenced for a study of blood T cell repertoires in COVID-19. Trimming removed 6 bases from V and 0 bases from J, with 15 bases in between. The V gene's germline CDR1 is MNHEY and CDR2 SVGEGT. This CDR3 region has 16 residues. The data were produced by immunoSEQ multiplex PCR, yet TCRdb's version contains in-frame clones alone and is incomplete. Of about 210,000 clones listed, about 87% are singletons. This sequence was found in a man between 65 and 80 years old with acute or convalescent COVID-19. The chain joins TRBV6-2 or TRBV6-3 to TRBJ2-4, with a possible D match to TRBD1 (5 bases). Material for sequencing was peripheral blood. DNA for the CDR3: TGTGCCAGCAGCCCTGACAGCCTGTTAGCCAAAAACATTCAGTACTTC. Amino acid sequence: CASSPDSLLAKNIQYF.